The clone carrying this T cell receptor (beta chain) occurred a few times. V lost 0 bases to trimming and J lost 3 bases; unmatched junction nucleotides: 9. The germline gives CDR1 SGHRS, CDR2 YFSETQ. This CDR3 is 18 amino acids long. These data originate in a study of blood T cell repertoires in COVID-19. Produced via immunoSEQ multiplex PCR; TCRdb's table is partial and in-frame only. The table includes 300,000 or so clones, roughly nine tenths detected once. Material: peripheral blood. V is TRBV5-1 and J is TRBJ2-7; 13 bases map to TRBD2. The TCR was taken from a woman between 25 and 40 years old with COVID-19, enrolled during active disease. CDR3 sequence reads: CASSLGTSGSQTFYEQYF. The CDR3 DNA sequence: TGCGCCAGCAGCTTGGGGACTAGCGGGAGCCAAACGTTCTACGAGCAGTACTTC.